This T cell receptor beta chain was obtained from a study of shared clonotypes between healthy human individuals. Libraries were prepared by immunoSEQ multiplex PCR; TCRdb keeps only in-frame clonotypes and omits some of them. The sample holds about 980,000 clones, about 80% seen once. V lost 3 bases, J lost 2 bases, and 4 bases stayed unmatched. Germline assignment: CDR1 LNHDA and CDR2 SQIVND (reference sequence). The length of the CDR3 is 15 residues. Regarding this clone: Its specificity is not known.

Study-level findings and limits: Non-shared clonotypes had lower generation probabilities than those shared by all four donors. Naive subsets tended to show greater estimated richness than memory subsets. Exclusively blood specimens were collected; tissue repertoires likely differ.

The specimen was memory CD4+ T cells sorted from blood. Subset here: CD45RA-negative fraction. The rearrangement joins TRBV19 to TRBJ2-7; 10 nucleotides align to TRBD1. The TCR originated in a young man in good health. The CDR3 loop reads CASSMYGTGAYEQYF. CDR3 nucleotide sequence: TGTGCCAGTAGTATGTATGGGACAGGGGCCTACGAGCAGTACTTC.